These 14 T cell receptor beta chains were sequenced from one sample in a study of blood T cell repertoires in COVID-19. TCRdb keeps only in-frame clones here, not all; method: immunoSEQ multiplex PCR. Among tens of thousands of clones listed, around 72% were seen once. Sequencing was performed on peripheral blood. The receptors originated from a man aged 70-80 years with COVID-19, enrolled during active disease.

The chain carries TRBV5-1 and TRBJ2-3, with TRBD2 identical over 10 bases. Losses at the gene ends were 4 bases for V and 3 bases for J; bases not matched to a gene: 11. Per germline, CDR1 SGHRS and CDR2 YFSETQ. This CDR3 has 17 amino acids. The CDR3 DNA sequence: TGCGCCAGCAGCCCTACCGGGCTAGCGGGAGTAACAGATACGCAGTATTTT. Its translation is CASSPTGLAGVTDTQYF. Supplemented by reference TRBV5-1 and TRBJ2-3, the full variable domain reads KAGVTQTPRYLIKTRGQQVTLSCSPISGHRSVSWYQQTPGQGLQFLFEYFSETQRNKGNFPGRFSGRQFSNSRSEMNVSTLELGDSALYLCASSPTGLAGVTDTQYFGPGTRLTVL.

This clone has just a few counts. This chain joins TRBV29-1 and TRBJ2-1; 9 bases are a match to TRBD2. This CDR3 is 14 amino acids long. The J segment lost 10 bases and the V segment lost 5 bases, leaving 12 bases of the junction unmatched. Germline values: CDR1 SQVTM, CDR2 ANQGSEA. CDR3 amino acids: CSVRSGSKVGEQFF. CDR3 coding DNA: TGCAGCGTTCGTAGCGGGAGCAAAGTGGGAGAGCAGTTCTTC.

This chain links TRBV28 with TRBJ2-1; D is possibly TRBD1 (6 bases). The CDR3 consists of 13 residues. Germline V gives CDR1 MDHEN, CDR2 SYDVKM. Trimming left V 6 bases short and J 10 bases short, with 16 bases between. In DNA form, the CDR3 reads TGTGCCAGCAGGGTGACAGGTCTCGGGGAGCAGTTCTTC. Translation gives CASRVTGLGEQFF.

Written as DNA, the CDR3 is TGTGCCAGCAGCTATCGACAGGGCCGCACAGATACGCAGTATTTT. This gives the protein CASSYRQGRTDTQYF. The V gene is TRBV7-9, the J gene TRBJ2-3; TRBD1 matches at 7 bases. The CDR3 loop spans 15 amino acids. Trimming cost V 4 bases and J 1 base; bases outside gene matches: 5. Germline lookup yields CDR1 SEHNR and CDR2 FQNEAQ (reference sequence).

The CDR3 nucleotides read TGCGCCAGCAGCCGCAATACGGGGTCCTACAATGAGCAGTTCTTC. Protein product: CASSRNTGSYNEQFF. The chain recombines TRBV4-3 with TRBJ2-1, with D maybe TRBD2 (5 bases). In germline, CDR1 is LGHNA, CDR2 YSLEER. There are 15 residues in the CDR3. The ends were cut back, 4 bases at V and 1 base at J, with 11 bases in the middle.

The chain combines TRBV7-2 with TRBJ2-7; possible D gene TRBD2, 7 bases. CDR1 is SGHTA and CDR2 is FQGNSA in the germline V gene. This CDR3 contains 14 residues. V was trimmed by 1 base and J by 6 bases, leaving 13 bases between them. This CDR3 reads CASSLGLARGEQYF. The CDR3 nucleotides read TGTGCCAGCAGCTTAGGACTAGCCAGGGGCGAGCAGTACTTC.

J is TRBJ2-7 and V is TRBV6-2 or TRBV6-3; D is undetermined. V was trimmed by 4 bases and J by 6 bases, leaving 16 bases between them. Germline CDR1 reads MNHEY; CDR2 reads SVGEGT. The CDR3 contains 14 residues. The DNA for the CDR3 is TGTGCCAGCAGTTTCCGCCCGGGTATCGGCGAGCAGTACTTC. It codes for CASSFRPGIGEQYF.

J is TRBJ1-1 and V is TRBV2; no definite D call. The CDR3 spans 12 residues. V was shortened by 2 bases and J by 6 bases, with 7 bases between the two germline ends. Germline V gene lookup returns CDR1 SNHLY and CDR2 FYNNEI. The CDR3 region has the DNA TGTGCCAGCAGTGAATCCGTTCCTGAAGCTTTCTTT. Translating it yields CASSESVPEAFF. Combining the CDR3 with reference TRBV2 and TRBJ1-1 gives the whole variable domain EPEVTQTPSHQVTQMGQEVILRCVPISNHLYFYWYRQILGQKVEFLVSFYNNEISEKSEIFDDQFSVERPDGSNFTLKIRSTKLEDSAMYFCASSESVPEAFFGQGTRLTVV.

This chain uses TRBV5-5 with TRBJ1-1; D is possibly TRBD1 (6 bases). CDR3 length equals 14 residues. Germline CDR1 reads SGHKS; CDR2 reads YYEKEE (reference sequence). V lost 0 bases and J 7 bases, leaving 13 bases between the germline ends. Here the CDR3 reads CASSLEQGSGEAFF. The CDR3 DNA is TGTGCCAGCAGCTTGGAACAGGGAAGTGGTGAAGCTTTCTTT.

This chain connects TRBV11-3 to TRBJ2-1; D is possibly TRBD2 (6 bases). V was trimmed by 0 bases and J by 10 bases, leaving 10 bases between them. CDR3 length equals 13 residues. In germline, CDR1 is SGHNT, CDR2 YENEEA. The CDR3 region has the DNA TGTGCCAGCAGCTTAGATACACTAGCAGAGCAGTTCTTC. It encodes CASSLDTLAEQFF. Full variable domain (rest looked up from reference TRBV11-3 and TRBJ2-1): EAGVVQSPRYKIIEKKQPVAFWCNPISGHNTLYWYLQNLGQGPELLIRYENEEAVDDSQLPKDRFSAERLKGVDSTLKIQPAELGDSAVYLCASSLDTLAEQFFGPGTRLTVL.

This clone showed up just a few times. This chain links TRBV11-2 with TRBJ2-2; weak D call: TRBD2 (5 bases). The ends were cut back, 4 bases at V and 0 bases at J, with 12 bases in the middle. Germline loops: CDR1 SGHAT, CDR2 FQNNGV. The CDR3 is 16 amino acids. The CDR3 DNA reads as TGTGCCAGCAGCTCCCTGGCCGGGACGAACACCGGGGAGCTGTTTTTT. The encoded protein is CASSSLAGTNTGELFF.

J is TRBJ2-5 and V is TRBV21-1; the table names TRBD2, a call not compared with the DNA. TRBV21-1 is deemed a pseudogene. The CDR3 covers 17 residues. The CDR3 DNA follows: TGTGCCAGCAGCAAAAAGAAGGGGGGGAGTGGGAAGGAGACCCAGTACTTC. Translation: CASSKKKGGSGKETQYF.

The rearrangement joins TRBV2 to TRBJ1-2, with D perhaps matching TRBD1 (6 bases). From germline, CDR1 is SNHLY and CDR2 FYNNEI. The CDR3 is 13 residues long. V was clipped by 8 bases and J by 3 bases, with 13 bases between them. The CDR3 region is CASRQAADYGYTF. As DNA, the CDR3 is TGTGCCAGCCGACAGGCGGCCGACTATGGCTACACCTTC. Using reference TRBV2 and TRBJ1-2 for the parts outside the CDR3, the full variable domain is EPEVTQTPSHQVTQMGQEVILRCVPISNHLYFYWYRQILGQKVEFLVSFYNNEISEKSEIFDDQFSVERPDGSNFTLKIRSTKLEDSAMYFCASRQAADYGYTFGSGTRLTVV.

This clone was detected a few times. The V and J genes are TRBV5-1 and TRBJ2-5, with D perhaps TRBD1 (5 bases). Deletions cut 0 bases from V and 5 bases from J, with 14 bases between. CDR3 length: 15 amino acids. CDR1 is SGHRS, CDR2 YFSETQ, per germline. The CDR3 here is CASSLVSRASETQYF. The CDR3, as DNA: TGCGCCAGCAGCTTGGTGAGCAGGGCTTCGGAGACCCAGTACTTC.